A single sample is the source of the 3 T cell receptor beta chains below, sequenced in a study of blood T cell repertoires in COVID-19. Profiling relied on immunoSEQ multiplex PCR, and the TCRdb table lists in-frame clones only, not all of them. This table has about 180,000 clones, more than 75% appearing once. Material: peripheral blood. These receptors originate from a woman in her seventies with COVID-19, enrolled during active disease.

The CDR3 DNA reads as TGTGCCAGCAGTTACGAGACAGGGTGGGGGAACGAAGCTTTCTTT. Encoded protein: CASSYETGWGNEAFF. The chain carries TRBV6-6 and TRBJ1-1, with 7 bases fitting TRBD1. The CDR3 contains 15 residues. Germline V gene lookup returns CDR1 MNHNY and CDR2 SVGAGI (reference sequence). V shed 2 bases and J 8 bases; nucleotides not matched to a gene: 11.

The chain uses TRBV5-6 and TRBJ2-3; 11 positions agree with TRBD2. CDR3 length equals 15 residues. The J segment lost 2 bases and the V segment lost 7 bases, leaving 6 bases of the junction unmatched. The germline gives CDR1 SGHDT, CDR2 YYEEEE. The CDR3 DNA follows: TGTGCCAGCTTCGAGGGACTAGCGGACACAGATACGCAGTATTTT. Translated, it gives CASFEGLADTDTQYF. Together with reference TRBV5-6 and TRBJ2-3, the CDR3 gives the full variable domain: DAGVTQSPTHLIKTRGQQVTLRCSPKSGHDTVSWYQQALGQGPQFIFQYYEEEERQRGNFPDRFSGHQFPNYSSELNVNALLLGDSALYLCASFEGLADTDTQYFGPGTRLTVL.

The V gene is TRBV5-5, the J gene TRBJ2-7; weak D call: TRBD2 (6 bases). The V end was cut by 5 bases, the J end by 2 bases, with 17 bases between. Germline lookup yields CDR1 SGHKS and CDR2 YYEKEE (reference sequence). The CDR3 sequence is 15 residues long. The CDR3 bases are TGTGCCAGCAGACAAGCCGGGACTGGAGCCTACGAGCAGTACTTC. Its translation is CASRQAGTGAYEQYF.